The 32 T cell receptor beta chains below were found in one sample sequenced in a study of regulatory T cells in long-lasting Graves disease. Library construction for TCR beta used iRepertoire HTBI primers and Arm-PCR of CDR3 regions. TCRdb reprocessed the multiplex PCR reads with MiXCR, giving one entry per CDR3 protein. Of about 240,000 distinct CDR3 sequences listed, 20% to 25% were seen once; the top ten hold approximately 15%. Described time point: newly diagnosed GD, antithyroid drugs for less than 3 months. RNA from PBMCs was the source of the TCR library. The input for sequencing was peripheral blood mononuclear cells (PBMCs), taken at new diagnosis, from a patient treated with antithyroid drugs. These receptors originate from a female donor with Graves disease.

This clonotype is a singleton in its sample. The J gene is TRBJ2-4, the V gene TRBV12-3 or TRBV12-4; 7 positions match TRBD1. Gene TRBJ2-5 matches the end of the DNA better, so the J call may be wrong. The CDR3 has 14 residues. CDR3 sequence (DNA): TGTGCCAGCAGACCCGGACAGGCTCGAGAGACCCAGTACTTC. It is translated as CASRPGQARETQYF.

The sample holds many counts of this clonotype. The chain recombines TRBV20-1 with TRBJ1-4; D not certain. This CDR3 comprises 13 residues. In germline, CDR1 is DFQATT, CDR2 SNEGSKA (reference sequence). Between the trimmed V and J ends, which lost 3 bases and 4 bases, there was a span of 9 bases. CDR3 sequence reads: CSASGHRNEKLFF. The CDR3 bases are TGCAGTGCTAGTGGGCATCGTAATGAAAAACTGTTTTTT.

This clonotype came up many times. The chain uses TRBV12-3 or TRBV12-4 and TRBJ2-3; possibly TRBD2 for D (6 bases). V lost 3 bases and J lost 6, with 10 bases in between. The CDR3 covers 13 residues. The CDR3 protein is CASSFLGRDTQYF. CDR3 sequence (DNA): TGTGCCAGCAGTTTTCTGGGGAGGGATACGCAGTATTTT.

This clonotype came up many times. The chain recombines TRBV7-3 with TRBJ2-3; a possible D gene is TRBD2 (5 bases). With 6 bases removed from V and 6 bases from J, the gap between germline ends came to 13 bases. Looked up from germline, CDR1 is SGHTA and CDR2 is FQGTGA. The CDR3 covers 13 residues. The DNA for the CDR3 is TGTGCCAGCAGAGAGGGCCCGCGGGATACGCAGTATTTT. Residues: CASREGPRDTQYF. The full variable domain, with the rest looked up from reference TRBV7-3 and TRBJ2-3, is GAGVSQTPSNKVTEKGKYVELRCDPISGHTALYWYRQSLGQGPEFLIYFQGTGAADDSGLPNDRFFAVRPEGSVSTLKIQRTERGDSAVYLCASREGPRDTQYFGPGTRLTVL.

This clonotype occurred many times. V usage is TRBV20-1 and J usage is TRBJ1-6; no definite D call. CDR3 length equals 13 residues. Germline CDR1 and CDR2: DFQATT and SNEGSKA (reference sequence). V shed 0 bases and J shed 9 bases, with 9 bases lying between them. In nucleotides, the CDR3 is TGCAGTGCTAGAGAGTCCAGGCGTTCACCCCTCCACTTT. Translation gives CSARESRRSPLHF.

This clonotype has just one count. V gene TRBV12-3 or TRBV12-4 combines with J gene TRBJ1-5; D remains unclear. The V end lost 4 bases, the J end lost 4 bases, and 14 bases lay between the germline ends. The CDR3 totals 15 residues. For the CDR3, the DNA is TGTGCCAGCAGTTCTAGCGGGAGAGGGAATCAGCCCCAGCATTTT. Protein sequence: CASSSSGRGNQPQHF.

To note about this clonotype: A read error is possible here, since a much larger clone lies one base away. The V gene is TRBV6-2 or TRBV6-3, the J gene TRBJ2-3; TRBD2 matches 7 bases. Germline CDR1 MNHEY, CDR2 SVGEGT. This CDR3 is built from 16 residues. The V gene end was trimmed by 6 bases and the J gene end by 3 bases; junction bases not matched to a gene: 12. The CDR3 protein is CASRSVSGGRTDTQYF. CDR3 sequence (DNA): TGTGCCAGCAGGAGCGTGTCGGGCGGGAGAACAGATACGCAGTATTTT.

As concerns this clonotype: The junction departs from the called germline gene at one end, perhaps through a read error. The CDR3 sequence is CVSSFAGTGARNEQFF. CDR3 nucleotides: TGTGTCAGCAGCTTTGCCGGGACAGGGGCGAGGAATGAGCAGTTCTTC. The chain employs TRBV5-6 and TRBJ2-1, with 10 bases fitting TRBD1. This CDR3 region has 16 residues. In germline, CDR1 is SGHDT, CDR2 YYEEEE.

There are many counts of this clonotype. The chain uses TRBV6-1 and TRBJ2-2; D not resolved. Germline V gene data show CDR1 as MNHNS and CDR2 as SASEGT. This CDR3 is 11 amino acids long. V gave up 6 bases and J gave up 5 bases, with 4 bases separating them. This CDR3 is CASSDTGELFF. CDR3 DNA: TGTGCCAGCAGCGATACCGGGGAGCTGTTTTTT.

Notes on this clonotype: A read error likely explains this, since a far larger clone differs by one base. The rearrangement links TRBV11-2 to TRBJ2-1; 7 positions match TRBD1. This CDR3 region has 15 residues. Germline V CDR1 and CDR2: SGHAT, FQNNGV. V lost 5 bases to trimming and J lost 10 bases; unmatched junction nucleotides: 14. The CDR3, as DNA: TGTGCCAGCAGCCCCAACAGGGGCCCGTCCTACGAGCAGTTCTTC. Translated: CASSPNRGPSYEQFF. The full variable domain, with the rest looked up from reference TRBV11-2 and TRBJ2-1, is EAGVAQSPRYKIIEKRQSVAFWCNPISGHATLYWYQQILGQGPKLLIQFQNNGVVDDSQLPKDRFSAERLKGVDSTLKIQPAKLEDSAVYLCASSPNRGPSYEQFFGPGTRLTVL.

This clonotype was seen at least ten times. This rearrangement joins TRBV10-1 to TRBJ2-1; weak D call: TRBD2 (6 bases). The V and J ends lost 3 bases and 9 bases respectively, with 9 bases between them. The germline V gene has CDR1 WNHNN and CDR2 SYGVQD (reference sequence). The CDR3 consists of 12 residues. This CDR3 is CASSDWGGEQFF. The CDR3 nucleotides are TGCGCCAGCAGTGATTGGGGAGGTGAGCAGTTCTTC.

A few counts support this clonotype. The CDR3 region is CASSLLTSGGLRTDTQYF. CDR3 coding DNA: TGTGCCAGCAGCTTGCTGACTAGCGGGGGACTTCGCACAGATACGCAGTATTTT. This rearrangement joins TRBV5-4 to TRBJ2-3; 12 bases are shared with TRBD2. With V trimmed by 1 base and J by 1 base, 7 bases remained unmatched. CDR3 size: 18 residues. Germline CDR1 SGHNT, CDR2 YYREEE (reference sequence).

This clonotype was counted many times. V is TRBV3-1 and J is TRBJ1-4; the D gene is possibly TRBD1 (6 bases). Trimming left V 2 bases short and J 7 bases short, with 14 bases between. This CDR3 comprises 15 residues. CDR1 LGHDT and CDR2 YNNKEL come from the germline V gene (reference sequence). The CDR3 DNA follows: TGTGCCAGCAGCCAACCCGACGGGGGGGCTGAAAAACTGTTTTTT. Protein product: CASSQPDGGAEKLFF.

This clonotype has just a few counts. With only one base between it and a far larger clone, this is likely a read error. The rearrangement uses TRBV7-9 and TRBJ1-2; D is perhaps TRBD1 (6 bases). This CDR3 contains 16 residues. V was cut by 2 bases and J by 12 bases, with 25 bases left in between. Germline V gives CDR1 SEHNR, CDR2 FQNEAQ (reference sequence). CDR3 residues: CASSLTSLMGGAGDTF. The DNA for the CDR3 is TGTGCCAGCAGCTTAACATCATTGATGGGGGGCGCGGGCGACACCTTC.

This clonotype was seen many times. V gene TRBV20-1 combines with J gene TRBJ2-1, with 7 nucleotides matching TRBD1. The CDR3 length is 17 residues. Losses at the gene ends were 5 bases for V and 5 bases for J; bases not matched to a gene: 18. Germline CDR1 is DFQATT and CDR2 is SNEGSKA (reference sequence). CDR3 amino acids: CSAAPMQTGRANNEQFF. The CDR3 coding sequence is TGCAGTGCTGCGCCCATGCAGACAGGGCGGGCGAACAATGAGCAGTTCTTC.

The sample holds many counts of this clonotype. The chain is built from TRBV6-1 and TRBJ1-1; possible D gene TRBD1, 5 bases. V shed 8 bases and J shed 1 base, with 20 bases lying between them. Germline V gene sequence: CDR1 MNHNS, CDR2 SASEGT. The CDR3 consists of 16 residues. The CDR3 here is CASLQVFKHENTEAFF. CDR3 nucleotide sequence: TGTGCCAGCCTACAGGTCTTTAAACACGAGAACACTGAAGCTTTCTTT.

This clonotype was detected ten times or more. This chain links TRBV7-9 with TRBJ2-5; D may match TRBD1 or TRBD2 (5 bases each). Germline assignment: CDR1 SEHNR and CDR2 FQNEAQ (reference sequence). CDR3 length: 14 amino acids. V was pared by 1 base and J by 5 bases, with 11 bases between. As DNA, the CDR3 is TGTGCCAGCAGCTTAGTCCTTGAGGGGGAGACCCAGTACTTC. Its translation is CASSLVLEGETQYF.

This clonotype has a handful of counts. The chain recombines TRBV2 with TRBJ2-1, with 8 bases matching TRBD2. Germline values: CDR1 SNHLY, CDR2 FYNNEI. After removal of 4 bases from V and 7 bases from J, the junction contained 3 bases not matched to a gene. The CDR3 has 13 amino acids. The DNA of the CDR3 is TGTGCCAGCAGTGGCGGGAGGCTTAATGAGCAGTTCTTC. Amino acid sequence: CASSGGRLNEQFF.

CDR3 sequence: CASSLFPGTGGGETQYF. The CDR3 DNA is TGTGCCAGCAGCTTATTCCCCGGGACAGGGGGCGGGGAGACCCAGTACTTC. The chain couples TRBV7-2 to TRBJ2-5, with TRBD1 matching 12 bases. Trimming at V came to 2 bases and at J to 5 bases, leaving 9 bases not matched to a gene. Germline lookup yields CDR1 SGHTA and CDR2 FQGNSA. This CDR3 comprises 17 residues. The variable domain in full, with the rest retrieved from reference TRBV7-2 and TRBJ2-5, is GAGVSQSPSNKVTEKGKDVELRCDPISGHTALYWYRQSLGQGLEFLIYFQGNSAPDKSGLPSDRFSAERTGGSVSTLTIQRTQQEDSAVYLCASSLFPGTGGGETQYFGPGTRLLVL.

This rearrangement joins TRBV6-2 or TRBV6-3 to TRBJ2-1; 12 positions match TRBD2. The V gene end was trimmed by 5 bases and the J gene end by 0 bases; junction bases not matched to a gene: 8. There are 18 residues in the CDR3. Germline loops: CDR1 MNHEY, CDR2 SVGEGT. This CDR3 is CASSTGLAGQSSYNEQFF. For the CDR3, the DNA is TGTGCCAGCAGTACAGGACTAGCGGGACAGAGCTCCTACAATGAGCAGTTCTTC.

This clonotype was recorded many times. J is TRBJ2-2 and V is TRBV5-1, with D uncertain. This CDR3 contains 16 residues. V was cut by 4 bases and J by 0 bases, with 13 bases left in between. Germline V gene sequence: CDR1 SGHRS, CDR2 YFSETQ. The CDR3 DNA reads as TGCGCCAGCAGCCCATTTTCCGGATCGAACACCGGGGAGCTGTTTTTT. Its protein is CASSPFSGSNTGELFF.

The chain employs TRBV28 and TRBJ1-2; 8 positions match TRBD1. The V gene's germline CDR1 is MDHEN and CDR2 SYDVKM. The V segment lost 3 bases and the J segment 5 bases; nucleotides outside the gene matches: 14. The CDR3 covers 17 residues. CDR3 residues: CASSLQPGGTGIYGYTF. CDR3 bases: TGTGCCAGCAGTTTGCAGCCGGGCGGGACAGGAATTTATGGCTACACCTTC.

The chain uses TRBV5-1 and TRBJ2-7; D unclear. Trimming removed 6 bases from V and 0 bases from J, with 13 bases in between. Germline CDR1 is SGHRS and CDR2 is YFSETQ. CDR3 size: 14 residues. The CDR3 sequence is CASMSQTNSYEQYF. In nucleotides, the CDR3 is TGCGCCAGCATGTCCCAAACGAACTCCTACGAGCAGTACTTC.

The CDR3 sequence: CASSLVLAGGGEQFF. The CDR3, as DNA: TGCGCCAGCAGCTTGGTACTAGCGGGAGGAGGTGAGCAGTTCTTC. This chain connects TRBV5-1 to TRBJ2-1; 12 bases align to TRBD2. CDR1 SGHRS and CDR2 YFSETQ come from the germline V gene. After removal of 0 bases from V and 9 bases from J, the junction contained 4 bases not matched to a gene. CDR3 size: 15 residues. Looking up the rest from reference TRBV5-1 and TRBJ2-1 gives the full variable domain: KAGVTQTPRYLIKTRGQQVTLSCSPISGHRSVSWYQQTPGQGLQFLFEYFSETQRNKGNFPGRFSGRQFSNSRSEMNVSTLELGDSALYLCASSLVLAGGGEQFFGPGTRLTVL.

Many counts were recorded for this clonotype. CDR3 residues: CASSLSSGIVYEQYF. The CDR3 nucleotides read TGTGCCAGCAGCCTATCTAGCGGGATTGTGTACGAGCAGTACTTC. This chain joins TRBV6-2 or TRBV6-3 and TRBJ2-7, with 9 bases that match TRBD2. The germline gives CDR1 MNHEY, CDR2 SVGEGT. With 6 bases clipped from V and 4 bases from J, the junction kept 10 bases outside the gene matches. CDR3 length equals 15 residues.

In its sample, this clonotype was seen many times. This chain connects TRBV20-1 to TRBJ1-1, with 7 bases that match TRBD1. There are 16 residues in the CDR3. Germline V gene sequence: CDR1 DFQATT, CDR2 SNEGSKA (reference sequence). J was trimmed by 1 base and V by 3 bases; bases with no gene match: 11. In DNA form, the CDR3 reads TGCAGTGCTAGCCCCCCACGACAGGGACCGAACACTGAAGCTTTCTTT. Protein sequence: CSASPPRQGPNTEAFF.

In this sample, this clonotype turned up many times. The CDR3 DNA follows: TGTGCCAGCAGTGTGGAGCGGGGGGCCAACGAGCAGTACTTC. As protein: CASSVERGANEQYF. The rearrangement uses TRBV2 and TRBJ2-7; 9 bases line up with TRBD2. The germline gives CDR1 SNHLY, CDR2 FYNNEI. This CDR3 comprises 14 residues. V lost 4 bases and J lost 5; bases outside the gene matches: 6.

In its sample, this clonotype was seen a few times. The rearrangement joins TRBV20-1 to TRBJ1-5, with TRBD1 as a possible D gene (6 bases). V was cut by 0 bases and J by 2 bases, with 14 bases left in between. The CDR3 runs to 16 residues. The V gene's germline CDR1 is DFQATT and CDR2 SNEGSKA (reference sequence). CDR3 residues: CSARDRGRGGNQPQHF. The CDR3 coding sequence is TGCAGTGCTAGAGATCGGGGCAGGGGAGGCAATCAGCCCCAGCATTTT.

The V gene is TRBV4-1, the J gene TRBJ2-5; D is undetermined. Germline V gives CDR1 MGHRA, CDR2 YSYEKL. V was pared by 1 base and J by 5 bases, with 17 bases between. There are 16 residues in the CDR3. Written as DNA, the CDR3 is TGCGCCAGCAGCCAAGGATCTTCCCGAGGCGCGGAGACCCAGTACTTC. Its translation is CASSQGSSRGAETQYF.

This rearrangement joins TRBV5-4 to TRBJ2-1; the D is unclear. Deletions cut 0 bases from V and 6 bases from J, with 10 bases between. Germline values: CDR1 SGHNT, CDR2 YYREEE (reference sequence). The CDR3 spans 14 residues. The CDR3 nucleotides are TGTGCCAGCAGCTTGGACCGGCGATTCAATGAGCAGTTCTTC. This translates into CASSLDRRFNEQFF.

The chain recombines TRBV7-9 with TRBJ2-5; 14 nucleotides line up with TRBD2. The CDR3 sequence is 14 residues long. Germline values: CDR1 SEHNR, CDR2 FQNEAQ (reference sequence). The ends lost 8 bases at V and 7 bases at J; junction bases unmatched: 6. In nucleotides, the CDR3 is TGTGCCAGCGGAGCCGGGACTAGCGGGGGGACCCAGTACTTC. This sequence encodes CASGAGTSGGTQYF.

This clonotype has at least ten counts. As DNA, the CDR3 is TGTGCCAGCAGGGGAAACCCGGTCCTCGACGGCTACACCTTC. It yields the protein CASRGNPVLDGYTF. This rearrangement joins TRBV7-9 to TRBJ1-2; unclear D gene. Per germline, CDR1 SEHNR and CDR2 FQNEAQ (reference sequence). The CDR3 contains 14 residues. Between the trimmed V and J ends, which lost 6 bases and 8 bases, there was a span of 19 bases.